These 9 T cell receptor beta chains came from one sample sequenced in a study of PD-1 blockade in mismatch repair-deficient tumors. Some clones are missing from TCRdb's copy, which holds only in-frame ones; the method was immunoSEQ multiplex PCR. The sample holds about 3,500 clones, 60% to 85% seen once. Regarding time point: archival surgical resection tumor tissue. Material: primary tumor tissue, obtained from a patient treated with pembrolizumab. These receptors all stem from an adult with mismatch repair-deficient cancer.

The V gene is TRBV25-1, the J gene TRBJ2-5; possibly TRBD2 for D (6 bases). Trimming removed 1 base at V and 5 bases at J, with 11 bases between. Germline-derived CDR1 and CDR2 are MGHDK and SYGVNS. This CDR3 has 14 residues. The CDR3 DNA sequence: TGTGCCAGCAGTGAATTGGGGGGATTGGAGACCCAGTACTTC. Protein sequence: CASSELGGLETQYF.

This clone turned up a few times. The chain combines TRBV29-1 with TRBJ2-5, with a tentative D call TRBD2 (7 bases). The CDR3 totals 14 residues. Trimming took 2 bases from V and 1 from J, leaving 11 bases between them. Germline V gene sequence: CDR1 SQVTM, CDR2 ANQGSEA. The CDR3 sequence is CSVERGRAQETQYF. For the CDR3, the DNA is TGCAGCGTTGAAAGGGGGAGGGCCCAAGAGACCCAGTACTTC.

The chain couples TRBV6-1 to TRBJ2-1, with TRBD2 matching over 8 bases. The J segment lost 7 bases and the V segment lost 5 bases, leaving 7 bases of the junction unmatched. This CDR3 has 14 amino acids. CDR1 is MNHNS and CDR2 is SASEGT in the germline V gene. As DNA, the CDR3 is TGTGCCAGCAGTCGAACGGGAGGGGGTAATGAGCAGTTCTTC. Translation: CASSRTGGGNEQFF.

This chain connects TRBV20-1 to TRBJ1-5; D not resolved. Trimming pared 2 bases from V and 6 bases from J, leaving 5 bases between. Germline values: CDR1 DFQATT, CDR2 SNEGSKA (reference sequence). The CDR3 covers 11 residues. This CDR3 is CSARSGQPQHF. The CDR3 coding sequence is TGCAGTGCTAGAAGCGGTCAGCCCCAGCATTTT.

The chain couples TRBV29-1 to TRBJ2-1, with TRBD2 as a possible D gene (5 bases). CDR1 SQVTM and CDR2 ANQGSEA come from the germline V gene. This CDR3 contains 12 residues. Trimming left V 6 bases short and J 7 bases short, with 13 bases between. Here the CDR3 reads CSVSESGNEQFF. Here the CDR3 DNA reads TGCAGCGTCAGTGAATCGGGGAATGAGCAGTTCTTC.

This clone was picked up a small number of times. The chain is built from TRBV5-1 and TRBJ1-1, with TRBD1 matching 9 bases. Per germline, CDR1 SGHRS and CDR2 YFSETQ. J was trimmed by 13 bases and V by 4 bases; bases with no gene match: 11. There are 13 residues in the CDR3. CDR3 residues: CASSPRDREEIFF. As DNA, the CDR3 is TGCGCCAGCAGCCCCCGGGACAGGGAAGAAATTTTCTTT.

The V call is TRBV6-5, the J call TRBJ1-3; D not resolved. In germline, CDR1 is MNHEY, CDR2 SVGAGI. The CDR3 loop spans 11 amino acids. The V end was cut by 6 bases, the J end by 5 bases, with 5 bases between. The CDR3: CASRRRNTIYF. Here the CDR3 DNA reads TGTGCCAGCAGGCGTAGAAACACCATATATTTT.

The chain uses TRBV9 and TRBJ2-1; perhaps TRBD1 as D (5 bases). Between the trimmed V and J ends, which lost 0 bases and 5 bases, there was a span of 18 bases. Germline V gene sequence: CDR1 SGDLS, CDR2 YYNGEE. This CDR3 has 17 residues. CDR3 protein: CASSVDGNRWGHNEQFF. The CDR3 DNA sequence: TGTGCCAGCAGCGTAGATGGGAACAGGTGGGGCCACAATGAGCAGTTCTTC.

The chain is built from TRBV7-9 and TRBJ2-1; 8 bases align to TRBD2. The V segment lost 4 bases and the J segment 5 bases; nucleotides outside the gene matches: 7. Germline CDR1 and CDR2: SEHNR and FQNEAQ (reference sequence). This CDR3 is 15 amino acids long. The CDR3 is CASSSSGREDNEQFF. The CDR3 DNA is TGTGCCAGCAGCTCAAGCGGGAGAGAGGACAATGAGCAGTTCTTC. The full variable domain, rest sourced from reference TRBV7-9 and TRBJ2-1, is DTGVSQNPRHKITKRGQNVTFRCDPISEHNRLYWYRQTLGQGPEFLTYFQNEAQLEKSRLLSDRFSAERPKGSFSTLEIQRTEQGDSAMYLCASSSSGREDNEQFFGPGTRLTVL.